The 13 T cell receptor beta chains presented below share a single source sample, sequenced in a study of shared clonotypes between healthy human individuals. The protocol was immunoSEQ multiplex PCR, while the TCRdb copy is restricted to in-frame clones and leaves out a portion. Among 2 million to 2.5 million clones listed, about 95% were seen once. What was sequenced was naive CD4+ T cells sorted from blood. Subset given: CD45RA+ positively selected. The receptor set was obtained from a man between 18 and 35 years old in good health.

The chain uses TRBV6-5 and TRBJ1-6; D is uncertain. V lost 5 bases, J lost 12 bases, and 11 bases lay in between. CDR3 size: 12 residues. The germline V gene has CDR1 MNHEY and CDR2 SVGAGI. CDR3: CASSPLVGPLHF. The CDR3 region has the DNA TGTGCCAGCAGTCCCTTGGTAGGACCCCTCCACTTT.

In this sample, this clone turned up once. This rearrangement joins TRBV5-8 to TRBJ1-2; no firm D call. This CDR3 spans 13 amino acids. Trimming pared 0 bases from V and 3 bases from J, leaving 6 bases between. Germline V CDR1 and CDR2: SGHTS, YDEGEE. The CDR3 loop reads CASSLEKHYGYTF. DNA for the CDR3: TGTGCCAGCAGCTTGGAGAAGCACTATGGCTACACCTTC.

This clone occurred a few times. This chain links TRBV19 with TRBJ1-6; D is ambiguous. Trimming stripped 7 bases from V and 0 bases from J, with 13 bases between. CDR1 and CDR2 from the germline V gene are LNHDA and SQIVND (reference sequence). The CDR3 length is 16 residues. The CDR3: CASKQYASSYNSPLHF. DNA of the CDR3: TGTGCCAGTAAGCAGTATGCCAGCTCCTATAATTCACCCCTCCACTTT.

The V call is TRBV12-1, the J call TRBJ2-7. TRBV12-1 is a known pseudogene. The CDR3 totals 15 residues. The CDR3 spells CASSFEGPHSYEQYF. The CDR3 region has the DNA TGTGCCAGCAGCTTTGAAGGACCCCACTCCTACGAGCAGTACTTC.

The chain's CDR3 is CSAGLAGAGELFF. The DNA for the CDR3 is TGCAGCGCCGGACTAGCGGGAGCCGGGGAGCTGTTTTTT. This chain joins TRBV29-1 and TRBJ2-2, with 13 bases lining up with TRBD2. V dropped 7 bases and J dropped 6; count of bases not matched to a gene: 2. CDR3 size: 13 residues. Germline V gene data show CDR1 as SQVTM and CDR2 as ANQGSEA.

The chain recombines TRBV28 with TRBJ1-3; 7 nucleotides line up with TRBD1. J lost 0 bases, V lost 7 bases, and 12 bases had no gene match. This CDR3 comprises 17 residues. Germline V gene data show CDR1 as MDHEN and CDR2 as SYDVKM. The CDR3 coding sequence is TGTGCCAGCACCTGGCGGAGGGGGCTTCTCTCTGGAAACACCATATATTTT. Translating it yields CASTWRRGLLSGNTIYF. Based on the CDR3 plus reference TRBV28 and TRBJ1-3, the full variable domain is DVKVTQSSRYLVKRTGEKVFLECVQDMDHENMFWYRQDPGLGLRLIYFSYDVKMKEKGDIPEGYSVSREKKERFSLILESASTNQTSMYLCASTWRRGLLSGNTIYFGEGSWLTVV.

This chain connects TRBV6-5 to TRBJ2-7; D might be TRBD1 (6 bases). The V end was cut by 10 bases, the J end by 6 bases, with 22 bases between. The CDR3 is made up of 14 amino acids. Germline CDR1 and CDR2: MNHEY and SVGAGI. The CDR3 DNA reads TGTGCCATTCGGGGCAGGGGCGCTGGCGCCGAGCAGTACTTC. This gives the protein CAIRGRGAGAEQYF.

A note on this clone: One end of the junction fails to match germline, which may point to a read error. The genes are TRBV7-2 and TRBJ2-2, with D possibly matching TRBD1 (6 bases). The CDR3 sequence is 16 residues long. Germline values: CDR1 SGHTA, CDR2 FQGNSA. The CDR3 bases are TGTGCCAGCACCTTAAGGCAACAGGGAAGTACCGGGGAGCTGTTTTTT. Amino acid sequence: CASTLRQQGSTGELFF.

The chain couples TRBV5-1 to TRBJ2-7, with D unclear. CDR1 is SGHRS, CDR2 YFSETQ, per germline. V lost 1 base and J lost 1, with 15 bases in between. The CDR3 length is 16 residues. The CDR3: CASSLSVLTTSYEQYF. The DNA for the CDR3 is TGCGCCAGCAGCTTGTCGGTACTGACGACTTCCTACGAGCAGTACTTC. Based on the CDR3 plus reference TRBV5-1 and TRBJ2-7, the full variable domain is KAGVTQTPRYLIKTRGQQVTLSCSPISGHRSVSWYQQTPGQGLQFLFEYFSETQRNKGNFPGRFSGRQFSNSRSEMNVSTLELGDSALYLCASSLSVLTTSYEQYFGPGTRLTVT.

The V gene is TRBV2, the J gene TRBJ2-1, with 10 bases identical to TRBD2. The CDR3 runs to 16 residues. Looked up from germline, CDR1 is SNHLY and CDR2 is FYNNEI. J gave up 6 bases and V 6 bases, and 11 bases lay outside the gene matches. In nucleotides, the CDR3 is TGTGCCAGCAGCGATTGGACTAGCGGTCGCAGCAATGAGCAGTTCTTC. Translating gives CASSDWTSGRSNEQFF.

The CDR3 nucleotides read TGTGCCAGCAGCTTGTCCGCGGGGGGCACAGATACGCAGTATTTT. Its translation is CASSLSAGGTDTQYF. The chain couples TRBV5-4 to TRBJ2-3; 7 bases match TRBD2. With 1 base clipped from V and 1 base from J, the junction kept 3 bases outside the gene matches. The CDR3 has 15 residues. Per germline, CDR1 SGHNT and CDR2 YYREEE (reference sequence).

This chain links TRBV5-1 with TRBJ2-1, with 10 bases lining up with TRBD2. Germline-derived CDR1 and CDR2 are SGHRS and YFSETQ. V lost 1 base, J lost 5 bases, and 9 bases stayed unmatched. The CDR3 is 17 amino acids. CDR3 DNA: TGCGCCAGCAGCTTGTTGTCTAGCGGGAGTAAGAACAATGAGCAGTTCTTC. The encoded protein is CASSLLSSGSKNNEQFF.

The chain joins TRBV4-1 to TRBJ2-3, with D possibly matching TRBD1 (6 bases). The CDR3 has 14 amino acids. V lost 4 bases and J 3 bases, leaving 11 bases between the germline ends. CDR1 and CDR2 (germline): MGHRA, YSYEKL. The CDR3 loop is CASSLQGWTDTQYF. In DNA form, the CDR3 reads TGCGCCAGCAGCCTACAGGGCTGGACAGATACGCAGTATTTT.